The present T cell receptor (beta chain) was sequenced within a study of regulatory T cells in long-lasting Graves disease. Time point meaning: newly diagnosed GD, antithyroid drugs for less than 3 months. The TCR library was prepared using RNA isolated from PBMCs. Both iRepertoire HTBI primers and Arm-PCR of CDR3 regions were used to build the TCR beta libraries. TCRdb passed the multiplex PCR reads through MiXCR, listing each CDR3 protein once. The data contain approximately 540,000 distinct CDR3 sequences, around 11% of them singletons. The sample holds many counts of this clonotype. These data also featured in a second study, about T cells in Graves' hyperthyroidism and ophthalmopathy. That investigation notes: The HTBI set primed first-round TCR CDR3 RT-PCR.

The material was peripheral blood mononuclear cells (PBMCs), obtained at new diagnosis, from a patient treated with antithyroid drugs. The sequence came from a woman aged 25 to 39 with Graves disease.

The CDR3 is CASSLRGQGRGELFF. Written as DNA, the CDR3 is TGTGCCAGCAGCTTACGGGGACAGGGTCGGGGGGAGCTGTTTTTT. The chain uses TRBV7-2 and TRBJ2-2; 9 nucleotides align to TRBD1. V shed 2 bases and J 8 bases; nucleotides not matched to a gene: 6. CDR1 is SGHTA, CDR2 FQGNSA, per germline. The CDR3 is 15 residues long.